This note documents a single TCR beta chain sequence. This sample is part of a study of early T cells in non-severe SARS-CoV-2 infection. CDR1 SQVTM and CDR2 ANQGSEA come from the germline V gene. The CDR3 contains 12 residues. Trimming removed 7 bases from V and 2 bases from J, with 11 bases in between. As part of library construction, unique molecular identifiers were attached to individual cDNA molecules. TCRdb reprocessed the 5' RACE reads via MiXCR and lists one record per CDR3 protein. The sample gives approximately 70,000 distinct CDR3 sequences, over 8% of which show up once; 15% to 18% is in the top ten.

This chain links TRBV29-1 with TRBJ2-5; perhaps TRBD2 as D (5 bases). Source: whole blood, taken at baseline. The sequence derives from an adult who was a healthcare worker with PCR-confirmed SARS-CoV-2 infection or an uninfected control (not recorded which). This CDR3 reads CSAQDSQETQYF. The CDR3 DNA reads TGCAGCGCCCAGGACTCACAAGAGACCCAGTACTTC.